Below, one T cell receptor (beta chain) is given with its context. Trimming took 1 base from V and 0 from J, leaving 4 bases between them. The CDR3 runs 14 residues. Germline values: CDR1 LNHDA, CDR2 SQIVND (reference sequence). The sample is drawn from a study of cytomegalovirus exposure and HLA in healthy donors. PCR primers comprised 60 Vbeta and 13 Jbeta primers. Sequencing was performed with immunoSEQ multiplex PCR; in TCRdb, only in-frame clones are kept and a portion is missing. Among around 100,000 clones, around 80% were seen once, and the ten largest hold roughly 5%. Each of the donors was a healthy bone marrow donor.

Input material: PBMCs. This clonotype was obtained from a female donor in good health and CMV-seropositive. The V call is TRBV19, the J call TRBJ1-5; D is uncertain. The CDR3 protein is CASSIGVSNQPQHF. CDR3 coding DNA: TGTGCCAGTAGTATAGGAGTTAGCAATCAGCCCCAGCATTTT.